A selection of T cell receptor beta chains follows, all from one sample in a study of molecular identifiers for immune sequencing clone quantification. TCRdb ran MiXCR on the PCR reads and lists one entry per CDR3 protein. There are about 320,000 distinct CDR3 sequences in the sample; roughly 24% occur only once, and 0.65% to 0.75% lies in the top ten. The specimen was naive CD8+ T cells from blood, with Jurkat cell RNA spiked in. Receptors originate from a human donor in good health. Some libraries in this study had Jurkat cell RNA spiked in. Both conserved end residues are part of each CDR3. A D gene is named only where the DNA matches it firmly. Clone size is shown for a subset of rows, as once, few, many or a class of expanded clone.

clone size: NA
D gene: TRBD2
V gene: TRBV7-2
CDR3 length: 15
J gene: TRBJ2-5
CDR3 protein: CASRLAPTSGETQYF
CDR3 DNA: TGTGCCAGCAGGCTAGCTCCTACTAGCGGGGAGACCCAGTACTTC

clone size: NA
D gene: NA
V gene: TRBV24-1
CDR3 length: 13
J gene: TRBJ1-1
CDR3 protein: CATSDPAFKEAFF
CDR3 DNA: TGTGCCACCAGTGATCCTGCCTTCAAAGAAGCTTTCTTT

clone size: many
D gene: TRBD1
V gene: TRBV5-1
CDR3 length: 13
J gene: TRBJ1-1
CDR3 protein: CASSSTGMTEAFF
CDR3 DNA: TGCGCCAGCAGCTCGACAGGGATGACTGAAGCTTTCTTT

clone size: many
D gene: TRBD2
V gene: TRBV20-1
CDR3 length: 16
J gene: TRBJ2-7
CDR3 protein: CSARETRTSGRYEQYF
CDR3 DNA: TGCAGTGCTAGAGAAACCCGGACTAGCGGGCGGTACGAGCAGTACTTC

clone size: many
D gene: NA
V gene: TRBV6-5
CDR3 length: 13
J gene: TRBJ2-7
CDR3 protein: CASSYGSDYEQYF
CDR3 DNA: TGTGCCAGCAGTTACGGGTCGGATTACGAGCAGTACTTC

clone size: many
D gene: TRBD1
V gene: TRBV5-4
CDR3 length: 13
J gene: TRBJ1-1
CDR3 protein: CASSWAGGTEAFF
CDR3 DNA: TGTGCCAGCAGCTGGGCAGGGGGGACTGAAGCTTTCTTT

clone size: few
D gene: TRBD2
V gene: TRBV6-5
CDR3 length: 16
J gene: TRBJ2-3
CDR3 protein: CASSASGRALADTQYF
CDR3 DNA: TGTGCCAGCAGTGCTAGCGGGAGGGCCCTCGCAGATACGCAGTATTTT

clone size: many
D gene: NA
V gene: TRBV9
CDR3 length: 17
J gene: TRBJ2-3
CDR3 protein: CASSTGTLPPSTDTQYF
CDR3 DNA: TGTGCCAGCAGCACCGGGACATTACCCCCTAGCACAGATACGCAGTATTTT

clone size: NA
D gene: TRBD1
V gene: TRBV27
CDR3 length: 16
J gene: TRBJ2-1
CDR3 protein: CASSLYRDSSYNEQFF
CDR3 DNA: TGTGCCAGCAGTTTATACCGGGACAGCTCCTACAATGAGCAGTTCTTC

clone size: few
D gene: NA
V gene: TRBV23-1
CDR3 length: 22
J gene: TRBJ2-3
CDR3 protein: CASSQSGGRSRELADFTDTQYF
CDR3 DNA: TGCGCCAGCAGTCAATCGGGCGGCAGATCAAGGGAACTCGCGGACTTCACAGATACGCAGTATTTT

clone size: NA
D gene: NA
V gene: TRBV20-1
CDR3 length: 13
J gene: TRBJ2-7
CDR3 protein: CSARGLTTYEQYF
CDR3 DNA: TGCAGTGCTAGAGGACTAACAACCTACGAGCAGTACTTC

clone size: few
D gene: TRBD1
V gene: TRBV29-1
CDR3 length: 13
J gene: TRBJ1-1
CDR3 protein: CSVRTGSNTEAFF
CDR3 DNA: TGCAGCGTACGGACAGGGTCCAACACTGAAGCTTTCTTT

clone size: few
D gene: NA
V gene: TRBV7-6
CDR3 length: 15
J gene: TRBJ1-1
CDR3 protein: CASSRLGGEDTEAFF
CDR3 DNA: TGTGCCAGCAGCCGGCTTGGAGGCGAGGACACTGAAGCTTTCTTT

clone size: few
D gene: NA
V gene: TRBV9
CDR3 length: 15
J gene: TRBJ2-3
CDR3 protein: CASSPAEVWADTQYF
CDR3 DNA: TGTGCCAGCAGCCCCGCGGAAGTGTGGGCAGATACGCAGTATTTT

clone size: NA
D gene: TRBD1
V gene: TRBV20-1
CDR3 length: 10
J gene: TRBJ1-1
CDR3 protein: CSVPGGTAFF
CDR3 DNA: TGCAGTGTACCAGGGGGCACTGCTTTCTTT

clone size: many
D gene: TRBD1
V gene: TRBV5-8
CDR3 length: 14
J gene: TRBJ2-1
CDR3 protein: CASTYGQGAYEQFF
CDR3 DNA: TGTGCCAGCACCTATGGACAGGGGGCCTATGAGCAGTTCTTC

clone size: NA
D gene: NA
V gene: TRBV13
CDR3 length: 15
J gene: TRBJ2-2
CDR3 protein: CASSVPGDYTGELFF
CDR3 DNA: TGTGCCAGCAGCGTGCCCGGGGACTACACCGGGGAGCTGTTTTTT

clone size: many
D gene: TRBD2
V gene: TRBV19
CDR3 length: 16
J gene: TRBJ2-3
CDR3 protein: CASAPRGLTLLDTQYF
CDR3 DNA: TGTGCCAGTGCACCGCGGGGACTAACCCTCCTAGATACGCAGTATTTT

clone size: NA
D gene: TRBD2
V gene: TRBV14
CDR3 length: 16
J gene: TRBJ2-3
CDR3 protein: CASSQALAGRVGTQYF
CDR3 DNA: TGTGCCAGCAGCCAAGCCCTAGCGGGACGGGTTGGTACGCAGTATTTT

clone size: NA
D gene: NA
V gene: TRBV10-2
CDR3 length: 15
J gene: TRBJ1-2
CDR3 protein: CASSESGGGSYGYTF
CDR3 DNA: TGCGCCAGCAGTGAGTCGGGGGGAGGGAGCTATGGCTACACCTTC

clone size: NA
D gene: NA
V gene: TRBV9
CDR3 length: 17
J gene: TRBJ1-1
CDR3 protein: CASSEGRGGRLNTEAFF
CDR3 DNA: TGTGCCAGCAGCGAGGGGAGAGGGGGGAGGTTGAACACTGAAGCTTTCTTT

clone size: many
D gene: NA
V gene: TRBV13
CDR3 length: 14
J gene: TRBJ2-7
CDR3 protein: CASSFRDRSYEQYF
CDR3 DNA: TGTGCCAGCAGCTTCCGGGACCGGTCCTACGAGCAGTACTTC

clone size: many
D gene: TRBD2
V gene: TRBV5-1
CDR3 length: 15
J gene: TRBJ2-2
CDR3 protein: CASSWGLESTGELFF
CDR3 DNA: TGCGCCAGCAGCTGGGGACTAGAGTCAACCGGGGAGCTGTTTTTT

clone size: NA
D gene: TRBD1
V gene: TRBV9
CDR3 length: 21
J gene: TRBJ1-3
CDR3 protein: CGEPQQRRGRDRGHSGNTIYF
CDR3 DNA: TGTGGGGAACCCCAGCAGCGTAGAGGTCGGGACAGGGGACACTCTGGAAACACCATATATTTT

clone size: NA
D gene: TRBD1
V gene: TRBV4-3
CDR3 length: 16
J gene: TRBJ1-4
CDR3 protein: CASSQDRQGAWGKLFF
CDR3 DNA: TGCGCCAGCAGCCAAGATCGCCAGGGGGCCTGGGGAAAACTGTTTTTT

clone size: many
D gene: TRBD1
V gene: TRBV29-1
CDR3 length: 15
J gene: TRBJ2-3
CDR3 protein: CSAQDRGRGTDTQYF
CDR3 DNA: TGCAGCGCTCAGGACAGGGGGCGAGGCACAGATACGCAGTATTTT

clone size: few
D gene: NA
V gene: TRBV30
CDR3 length: 15
J gene: TRBJ1-1
CDR3 protein: CAWSVRPGGPTEAFF
CDR3 DNA: TGTGCCTGGAGTGTACGGCCGGGCGGCCCTACTGAAGCTTTCTTT

clone size: many
D gene: TRBD1
V gene: TRBV29-1
CDR3 length: 14
J gene: TRBJ1-5
CDR3 protein: CSVMTGDSNQPQHF
CDR3 DNA: TGCAGCGTAATGACAGGGGATAGCAATCAGCCCCAGCATTTT

clone size: many
D gene: TRBD2
V gene: TRBV4-1
CDR3 length: 16
J gene: TRBJ2-3
CDR3 protein: CASSPGLAGNLIGQYF
CDR3 DNA: TGCGCCAGCAGCCCGGGACTAGCGGGAAACCTTATAGGGCAGTATTTT

clone size: many
D gene: NA
V gene: TRBV5-5
CDR3 length: 14
J gene: TRBJ1-2
CDR3 protein: CASSLETANYGYTF
CDR3 DNA: TGTGCCAGCAGCTTGGAAACAGCTAACTATGGCTACACCTTC

clone size: NA
D gene: NA
V gene: TRBV29-1
CDR3 length: 12
J gene: TRBJ2-5
CDR3 protein: CSVGTGPEPQSF
CDR3 DNA: TGCAGCGTTGGAACAGGCCCAGAGCCCCAGTCCTTC

clone size: many
D gene: NA
V gene: TRBV27
CDR3 length: 15
J gene: TRBJ1-5
CDR3 protein: CASSLVSLRGQPQHF
CDR3 DNA: TGTGCCAGCAGTCTCGTCTCCTTGCGGGGTCAGCCCCAGCATTTT

clone size: NA
D gene: TRBD1
V gene: TRBV4-1
CDR3 length: 15
J gene: TRBJ2-7
CDR3 protein: CASSQMTRGPYEQYF
CDR3 DNA: TGCGCCAGCAGCCAAATGACAAGGGGGCCCTACGAGCAGTACTTC

clone size: NA
D gene: TRBD2
V gene: TRBV4-3
CDR3 length: 21
J gene: TRBJ2-3
CDR3 protein: CASSQGAGGTSGTWGTDTQYF
CDR3 DNA: TGCGCCAGCAGCCAAGGGGCCGGGGGAACTAGCGGGACTTGGGGAACAGATACGCAGTATTTT

clone size: NA
D gene: NA
V gene: TRBV14
CDR3 length: 12
J gene: TRBJ2-2
CDR3 protein: CASSQDAGELFF
CDR3 DNA: TGTGCCAGCAGCCAAGATGCCGGGGAGCTGTTTTTT

clone size: many
D gene: NA
V gene: TRBV23-1
CDR3 length: 16
J gene: TRBJ1-5
CDR3 protein: CASSLMTGSGNQPQHF
CDR3 DNA: TGCGCCAGCAGTCTCATGACAGGTTCTGGCAATCAGCCCCAGCATTTT

clone size: NA
D gene: TRBD2
V gene: TRBV9
CDR3 length: 16
J gene: TRBJ2-3
CDR3 protein: CASNTLLAGGTDAQYF
CDR3 DNA: TGTGCCAGCAACACCCTACTAGCGGGGGGTACAGATGCGCAGTATTTT

clone size: NA
D gene: TRBD2
V gene: TRBV19
CDR3 length: 20
J gene: TRBJ2-3
CDR3 protein: CASSIDTRETSGGITDTQYF
CDR3 DNA: TGTGCCAGTAGTATAGATACCCGAGAGACTAGCGGGGGCATCACAGATACGCAGTATTTT

clone size: NA
D gene: NA
V gene: TRBV5-1
CDR3 length: 13
J gene: TRBJ1-1
CDR3 protein: CASSFESNTEAFF
CDR3 DNA: TGCGCCAGCAGCTTCGAATCGAACACTGAAGCTTTCTTT

clone size: NA
D gene: NA
V gene: TRBV7-2
CDR3 length: 16
J gene: TRBJ1-5
CDR3 protein: CASSQTAGGWAQPQHF
CDR3 DNA: TGTGCCAGCAGCCAAACCGCCGGGGGTTGGGCTCAGCCCCAGCATTTT

clone size: many
D gene: NA
V gene: TRBV10-2
CDR3 length: 13
J gene: TRBJ2-3
CDR3 protein: CASSESWSYTQYF
CDR3 DNA: TGCGCCAGCAGTGAGTCATGGTCCTATACGCAGTATTTT

clone size: NA
D gene: NA
V gene: TRBV29-1
CDR3 length: 13
J gene: TRBJ2-1
CDR3 protein: CSVFFVPGNEQFF
CDR3 DNA: TGCAGCGTTTTTTTCGTGCCGGGGAATGAGCAGTTCTTC

clone size: NA
D gene: NA
V gene: TRBV18
CDR3 length: 14
J gene: TRBJ2-5
CDR3 protein: CASSPPQYQETQYF
CDR3 DNA: TGTGCCAGCTCACCACCTCAGTACCAAGAGACCCAGTACTTC

clone size: NA
D gene: NA
V gene: TRBV27
CDR3 length: 12
J gene: TRBJ2-2
CDR3 protein: CASSLSGRKLFF
CDR3 DNA: TGTGCCAGCAGTTTATCGGGGAGGAAGCTGTTTTTT

clone size: many
D gene: TRBD1
V gene: TRBV27
CDR3 length: 13
J gene: TRBJ1-5
CDR3 protein: CASSGTGNQPQHF
CDR3 DNA: TGTGCCAGCAGCGGGACAGGCAATCAGCCCCAGCATTTT

clone size: many
D gene: NA
V gene: TRBV30
CDR3 length: 11
J gene: TRBJ2-1
CDR3 protein: CAWSVSDGQFF
CDR3 DNA: TGTGCCTGGAGTGTATCGGACGGTCAGTTCTTC

clone size: many
D gene: TRBD2
V gene: TRBV7-2
CDR3 length: 15
J gene: TRBJ2-3
CDR3 protein: CASSLSGVAGDTQYF
CDR3 DNA: TGTGCCAGCAGCTTAAGTGGGGTAGCGGGAGATACGCAGTATTTT

clone size: NA
D gene: NA
V gene: TRBV9
CDR3 length: 14
J gene: TRBJ1-2
CDR3 protein: CASSSPGLRYGYTF
CDR3 DNA: TGTGCCAGCAGCTCCCCCGGACTGAGATATGGCTACACCTTC

clone size: NA
D gene: TRBD1
V gene: TRBV28
CDR3 length: 15
J gene: TRBJ2-7
CDR3 protein: CASSPTGTGGVEQYF
CDR3 DNA: TGTGCCAGCAGTCCTACCGGGACAGGGGGTGTCGAGCAGTACTTC

clone size: few
D gene: TRBD2
V gene: TRBV24-1
CDR3 length: 19
J gene: TRBJ2-3
CDR3 protein: CATSDSGLAGEGGTDTQYF
CDR3 DNA: TGTGCCACCAGTGATTCGGGACTAGCGGGAGAGGGTGGCACAGATACGCAGTATTTT

clone size: many
D gene: NA
V gene: TRBV6-2/TRBV6-3
CDR3 length: 12
J gene: TRBJ1-1
CDR3 protein: CASSYLNTEAFF
CDR3 DNA: TGTGCCAGCAGTTACCTGAACACTGAAGCTTTCTTT

clone size: NA
D gene: NA
V gene: TRBV21-1
CDR3 length: 13
J gene: TRBJ2-1
CDR3 protein: CASSIRPNNEQFF
CDR3 DNA: TGTGCCAGCAGCATCCGCCCCAACAATGAGCAGTTCTTC

clone size: NA
D gene: NA
V gene: TRBV16
CDR3 length: 13
J gene: TRBJ2-7
CDR3 protein: CASSQAHGGLRFF
CDR3 DNA: TGTGCCAGCAGCCAAGCCCACGGGGGACTCCGGTTCTTC

clone size: NA
D gene: NA
V gene: TRBV29-1
CDR3 length: 18
J gene: TRBJ2-3
CDR3 protein: CSVAGTRGGTGAPPPQYF
CDR3 DNA: TGCAGCGTTGCGGGGACTCGCGGGGGGACAGGCGCACCGCCTCCGCAGTATTTT

clone size: NA
D gene: TRBD1
V gene: TRBV28
CDR3 length: 16
J gene: TRBJ2-3
CDR3 protein: CASSGSRDRGSDTQYF
CDR3 DNA: TGTGCCAGCAGTGGAAGCCGGGACAGGGGTTCAGATACGCAGTATTTT